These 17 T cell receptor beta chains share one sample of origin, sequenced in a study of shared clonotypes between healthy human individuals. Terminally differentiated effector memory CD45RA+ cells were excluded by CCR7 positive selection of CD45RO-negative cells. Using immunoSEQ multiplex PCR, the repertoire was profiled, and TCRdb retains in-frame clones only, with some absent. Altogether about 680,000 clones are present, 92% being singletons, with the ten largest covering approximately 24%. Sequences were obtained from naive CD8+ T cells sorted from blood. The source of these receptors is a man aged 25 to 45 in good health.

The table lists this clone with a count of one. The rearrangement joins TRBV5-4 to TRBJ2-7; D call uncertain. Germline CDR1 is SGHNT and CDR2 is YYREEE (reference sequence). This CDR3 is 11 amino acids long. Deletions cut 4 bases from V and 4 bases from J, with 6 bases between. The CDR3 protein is CASSGKYEQYF. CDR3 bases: TGTGCCAGCAGCGGAAAGTACGAGCAGTACTTC.

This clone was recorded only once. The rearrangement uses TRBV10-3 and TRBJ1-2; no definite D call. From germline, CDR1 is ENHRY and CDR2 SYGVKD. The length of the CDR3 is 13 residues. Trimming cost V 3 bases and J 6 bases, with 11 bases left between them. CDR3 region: CAISDPKLDGYTF. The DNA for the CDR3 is TGTGCCATCAGTGACCCTAAGCTCGATGGCTACACCTTC.

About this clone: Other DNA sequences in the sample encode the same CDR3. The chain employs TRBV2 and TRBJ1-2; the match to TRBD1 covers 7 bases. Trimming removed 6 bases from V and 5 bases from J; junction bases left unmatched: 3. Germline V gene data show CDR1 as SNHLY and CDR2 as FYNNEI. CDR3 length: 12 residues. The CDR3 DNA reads TGTGCCAGCAGAGGGACAGTATATGGCTACACCTTC. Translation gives CASRGTVYGYTF. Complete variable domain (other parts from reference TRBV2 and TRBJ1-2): EPEVTQTPSHQVTQMGQEVILRCVPISNHLYFYWYRQILGQKVEFLVSFYNNEISEKSEIFDDQFSVERPDGSNFTLKIRSTKLEDSAMYFCASRGTVYGYTFGSGTRLTVV.

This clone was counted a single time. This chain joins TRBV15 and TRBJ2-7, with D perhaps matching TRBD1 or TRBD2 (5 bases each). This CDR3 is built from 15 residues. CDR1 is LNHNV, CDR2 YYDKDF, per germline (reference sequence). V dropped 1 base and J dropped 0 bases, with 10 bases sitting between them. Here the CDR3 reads CATSRAGTSSYEQYF. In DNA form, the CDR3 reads TGTGCCACCAGCAGAGCCGGGACCAGCTCCTACGAGCAGTACTTC.

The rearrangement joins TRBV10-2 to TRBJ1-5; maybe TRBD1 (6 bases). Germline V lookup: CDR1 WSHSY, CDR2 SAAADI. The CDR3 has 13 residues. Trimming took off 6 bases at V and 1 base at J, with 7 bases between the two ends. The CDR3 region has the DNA TGCGCCAGCAGAGGGGGAAGCAATCAGCCCCAGCATTTT. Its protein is CASRGGSNQPQHF.

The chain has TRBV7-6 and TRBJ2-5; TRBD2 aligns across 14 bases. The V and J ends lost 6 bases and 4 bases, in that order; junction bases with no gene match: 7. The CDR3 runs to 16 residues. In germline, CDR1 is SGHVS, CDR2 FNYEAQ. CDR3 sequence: CASSSTSGRAPETQYF. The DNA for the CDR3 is TGTGCCAGCAGTTCGACTAGCGGGAGGGCCCCAGAGACCCAGTACTTC.

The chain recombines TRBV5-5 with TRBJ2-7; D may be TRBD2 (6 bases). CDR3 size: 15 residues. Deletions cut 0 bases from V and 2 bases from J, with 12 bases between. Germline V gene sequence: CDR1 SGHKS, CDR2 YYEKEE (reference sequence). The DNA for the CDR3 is TGTGCCAGCAGCTTGGCGCGGGGTTCCCCCTACGAGCAGTACTTC. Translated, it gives CASSLARGSPYEQYF.

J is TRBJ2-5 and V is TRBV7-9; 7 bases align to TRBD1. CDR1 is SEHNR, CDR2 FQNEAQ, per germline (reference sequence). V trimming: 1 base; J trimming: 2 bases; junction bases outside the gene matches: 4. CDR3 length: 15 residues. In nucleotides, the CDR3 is TGTGCCAGCAGCTTAGTCGACAGGGATCAAGAGACCCAGTACTTC. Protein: CASSLVDRDQETQYF.

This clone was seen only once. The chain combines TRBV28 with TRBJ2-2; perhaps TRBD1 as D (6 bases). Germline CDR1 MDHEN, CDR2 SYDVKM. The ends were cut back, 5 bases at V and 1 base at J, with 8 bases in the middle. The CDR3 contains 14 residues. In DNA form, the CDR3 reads TGTGCCAGCAGTATGGGACAGAACACCGGGGAGCTGTTTTTT. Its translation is CASSMGQNTGELFF.

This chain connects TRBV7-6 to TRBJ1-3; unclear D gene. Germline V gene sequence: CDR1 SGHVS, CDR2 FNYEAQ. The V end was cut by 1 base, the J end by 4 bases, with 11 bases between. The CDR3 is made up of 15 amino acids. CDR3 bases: TGTGCCAGCAGCTTAGGGGGTGACGAGGGAAACACCATATATTTT. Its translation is CASSLGGDEGNTIYF.

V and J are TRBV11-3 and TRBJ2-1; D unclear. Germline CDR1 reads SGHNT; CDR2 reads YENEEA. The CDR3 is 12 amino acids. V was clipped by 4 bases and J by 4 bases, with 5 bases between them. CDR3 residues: CASSSEYNEQFF. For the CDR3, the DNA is TGTGCCAGCAGCTCCGAATACAATGAGCAGTTCTTC.

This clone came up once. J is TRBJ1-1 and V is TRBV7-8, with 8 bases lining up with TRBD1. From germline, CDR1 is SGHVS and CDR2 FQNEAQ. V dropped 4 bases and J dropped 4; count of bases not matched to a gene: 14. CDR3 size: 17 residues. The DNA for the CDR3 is TGTGCCAGCAGCTCCAGGGGGCGCCTAACAGATGGCACTGAAGCTTTCTTT. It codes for CASSSRGRLTDGTEAFF. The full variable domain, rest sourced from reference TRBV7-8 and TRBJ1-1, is GAGVSQSPRYKVAKRGQDVALRCDPISGHVSLFWYQQALGQGPEFLTYFQNEAQLDKSGLPSDRFFAERPEGSVSTLKIQRTQQEDSAVYLCASSSRGRLTDGTEAFFGQGTRLTVV.

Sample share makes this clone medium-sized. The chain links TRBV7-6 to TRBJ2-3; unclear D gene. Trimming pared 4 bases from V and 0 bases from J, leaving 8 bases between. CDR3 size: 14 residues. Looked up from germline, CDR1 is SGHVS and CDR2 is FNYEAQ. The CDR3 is CASSSGPSTDTQYF. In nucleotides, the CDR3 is TGTGCCAGCAGCTCCGGGCCAAGCACAGATACGCAGTATTTT. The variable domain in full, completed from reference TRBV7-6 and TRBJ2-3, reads GAGVSQSPRYKVTKRGQDVALRCDPISGHVSLYWYRQALGQGPEFLTYFNYEAQQDKSGLPNDRFSAERPEGSISTLTIQRTEQRDSAMYRCASSSGPSTDTQYFGPGTRLTVL.

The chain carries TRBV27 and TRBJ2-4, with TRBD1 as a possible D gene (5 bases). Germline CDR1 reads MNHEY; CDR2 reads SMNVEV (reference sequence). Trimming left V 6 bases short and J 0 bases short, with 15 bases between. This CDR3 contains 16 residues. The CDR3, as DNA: TGTGCCAGCAGCTCCCCAGGGCGCCTAGCCAAAAACATTCAGTACTTC. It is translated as CASSSPGRLAKNIQYF.

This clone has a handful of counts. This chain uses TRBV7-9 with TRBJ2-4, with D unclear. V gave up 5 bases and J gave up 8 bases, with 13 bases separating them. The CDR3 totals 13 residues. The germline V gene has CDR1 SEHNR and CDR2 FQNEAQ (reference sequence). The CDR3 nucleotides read TGTGCCAGCAGCCCGAGGCTGCATGACATTCAGTACTTC. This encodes CASSPRLHDIQYF.

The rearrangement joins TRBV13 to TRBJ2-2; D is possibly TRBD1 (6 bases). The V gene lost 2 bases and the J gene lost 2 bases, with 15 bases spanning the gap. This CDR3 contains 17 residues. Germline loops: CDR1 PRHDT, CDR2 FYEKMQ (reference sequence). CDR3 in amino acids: CASSLLSDRVNTGELFF. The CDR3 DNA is TGTGCCAGCAGCTTACTCTCGGACAGAGTAAACACCGGGGAGCTGTTTTTT.

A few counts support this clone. CDR3 DNA sequence: TGTGCCAGCACCCTAATCGGCCTGAACGGGGAGCTGTTTTTT. Translation: CASTLIGLNGELFF. This chain connects TRBV28 to TRBJ2-2; D unclear. The CDR3 is 14 residues long. Per the germline V gene, CDR1 is MDHEN and CDR2 is SYDVKM. V gave up 7 bases and J gave up 7 bases, with 16 bases separating them.